The rows below give T cell receptor beta chains drawn from one sample of a study of cytomegalovirus exposure and HLA in healthy donors. Some clones are missing from TCRdb's copy, which holds only in-frame ones; the method was immunoSEQ multiplex PCR. This sample yields fewer than 200,000 clones, of which 75% to 90% are seen a single time; approximately 2.2% belongs to the top ten. The source material was PBMCs. These receptors were taken from a male donor in good health and CMV-seronegative. Both conserved end residues are part of each CDR3. Each record gives: D gene, V gene, J gene, clone size, CDR3 DNA, CDR3 protein. D genes are given only for firm matches. A clone size is listed for some rows: how often the clone was seen (once, few, many), or a class if it is expanded.

>.|TRBV5-1|TRBJ1-2|.
TGCGCCAGCAGCTTGTTGCCAGGGGAAGGTCGCGGCTACACCTTC
CASSLLPGEGRGYTF
>.|TRBV6-1|TRBJ1-6|.
TGTGCCAGCAGTGGTCTTGACGTGGGCGATAATTCACCCCTCCACTTT
CASSGLDVGDNSPLHF
>TRBD1|TRBV27|TRBJ1-5|.
TGTGCCAGCAGTTTAAGGGGACAGGGGTCAGGACAGCCCCAGCATTTT
CASSLRGQGSGQPQHF
>TRBD1|TRBV7-8|TRBJ2-1|.
TGTGCCAGCAGCACTATCAGGGGGCTAAACAATGAGCAGTTCTTC
CASSTIRGLNNEQFF
>.|TRBV5-5|TRBJ2-7|.
TGTGCCAGCAGCCTACGTGTAGCCGGCTACGAGCAGTACTTC
CASSLRVAGYEQYF
>TRBD2|TRBV18|TRBJ2-3|.
TGTGCCAGCTCACTTAGCGGGGGCTCGAGAGATACGCAGTATTTT
CASSLSGGSRDTQYF
>.|TRBV30|TRBJ1-1|.
TGTGCCTGGAGCTCAGGCGCCACGGGAGAGCCAAATGAAGCTTTCTTT
CAWSSGATGEPNEAFF
>TRBD1|TRBV10-2|TRBJ1-1|few
TGCGCCAGCTGGGACAGCACTGAAGCTTTCTTT
CASWDSTEAFF
>.|TRBV7-8|TRBJ2-5|.
TGTGCCAGCAGCCTCCAAGAGACCCAGTACTTC
CASSLQETQYF
>.|TRBV7-7|TRBJ1-3|.
TGTGCCAGCAGCTTAGCACAGGGATCTGGAAACACCATATATTTT
CASSLAQGSGNTIYF
>TRBD2|TRBV4-1|TRBJ2-2|.
TGCGCCAGCAGCCAATCCTATGGGGGGGGGACCGGGGAGCTGTTTTTT
CASSQSYGGGTGELFF
>.|TRBV6-1|TRBJ2-3|.
TGTGCCAGCAAAGAGACAGATACGCAGTATTTT
CASKETDTQYF
>TRBD2|TRBV2|TRBJ2-7|.
TGTGCCAGCAGGGGACTAGCGGGGGGTAGTGAGCAGTACTTC
CASRGLAGGSEQYF
>TRBD1|TRBV5-1|TRBJ1-1|.
TGCGCCAGCAGCTTGGATCGGCAGGGGGGTACTGAAGCTTTCTTT
CASSLDRQGGTEAFF
>.|TRBV7-9|TRBJ1-2|.
TGTGCCAGCAGCCGACTCGGGGACCGCCGCGGGGCTGGCTACACCTTC
CASSRLGDRRGAGYTF
>TRBD1|TRBV7-2|TRBJ1-2|.
TGTGCCAGCAGCTTAGTTGGGGACAGGGTCTATGGCTACACCTTC
CASSLVGDRVYGYTF
>.|TRBV5-6|TRBJ1-4|.
TGTGCCAGCAGCCCAGCGGGACGGAGGGAAAAACTGTTTTTT
CASSPAGRREKLFF
>.|TRBV5-1|TRBJ1-1|.
TGCGCCAGCAGCTTTGCAGGGCGTGACACTGAAGCTTTCTTT
CASSFAGRDTEAFF
>TRBD1|TRBV30|TRBJ1-2|.
TGTGCCTGGAGGTTCGGGACAGGGTTAATCCCTATACGTGGCTACACCTTC
CAWRFGTGLIPIRGYTF
>.|TRBV6-5|TRBJ1-5|.
TGTGCCAGCAGTTACTCGGGGGACTTAAATCAGCCCCAGCATTTT
CASSYSGDLNQPQHF
>TRBD1|TRBV5-1|TRBJ2-3|.
TGCGCCAGCAGCTTGACACAGGGGTCCGATACGCAGTATTTT
CASSLTQGSDTQYF
>.|TRBV4-3|TRBJ2-2|.
TGCGCCAGCAGCCACCAGATCACCGGGGAGCTGTTTTTT
CASSHQITGELFF
>.|TRBV7-5|TRBJ2-3|.
TGTGTCAGAAGCTTAAGAGGAGCATTTTACAGCACAGATACGCAGTATTTT
CVRSLRGAFYSTDTQYF
>.|TRBV30|TRBJ2-5|.
TGTGCCTGGAGTAGGGGGTCCGGGACCCAGTACTTC
CAWSRGSGTQYF
>.|TRBV7-2|TRBJ2-1|.
TGTGCCAGCAGCTTGGGCAGGGTTGAGCAGTTCTTC
CASSLGRVEQFF
>.|TRBV7-8|TRBJ2-7|.
TGTGCCAGCAGCTTAGAATACAACTACGAGCAGTACTTC
CASSLEYNYEQYF